This TCR beta chain appears in the sequencing data of a study of blood T cell repertoires in COVID-19. Assay: immunoSEQ multiplex PCR; the TCRdb copy retains only in-frame clones and omits some. The profile covers 120,000 or so clones, with around 80% appearing a single time and approximately 2% taken by the ten largest. The receptor was derived from a man in his 70s with acute or convalescent COVID-19. Sequences were obtained from peripheral blood.

This CDR3 reads CASSSSGGAYEQYF. CDR3 nucleotides: TGTGCCAGCAGCTCTAGCGGGGGGGCCTACGAGCAGTACTTC. V usage is TRBV21-1 and J usage is TRBJ2-7; the table's D call, TRBD2, has no DNA check behind it. TRBV21-1 is given as a pseudogene. The CDR3 sequence is 14 residues long.